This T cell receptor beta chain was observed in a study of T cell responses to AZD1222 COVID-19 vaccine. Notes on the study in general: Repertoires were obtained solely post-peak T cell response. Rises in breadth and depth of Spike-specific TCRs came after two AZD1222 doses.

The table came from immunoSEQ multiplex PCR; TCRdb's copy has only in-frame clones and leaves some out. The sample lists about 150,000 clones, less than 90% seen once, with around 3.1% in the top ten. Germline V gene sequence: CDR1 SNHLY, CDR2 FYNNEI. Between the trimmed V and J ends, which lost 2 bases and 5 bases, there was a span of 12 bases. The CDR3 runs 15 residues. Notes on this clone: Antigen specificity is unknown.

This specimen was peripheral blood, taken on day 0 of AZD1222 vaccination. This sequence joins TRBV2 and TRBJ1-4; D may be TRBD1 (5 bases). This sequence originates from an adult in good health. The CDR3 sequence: CASSEPLGGNEKLFF. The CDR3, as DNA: TGTGCCAGCAGTGAACCGCTGGGGGGGAATGAAAAACTGTTTTTT.